The 10 T cell receptor beta chains in this list originate from one sample, sequenced in a study of T cells after yellow fever vaccination. Via MiXCR, TCRdb re-called the 5' RACE reads, giving one row per CDR3 protein. The sample gives about 160,000 distinct CDR3 sequences, 5.5% to 7.5% of which show up once; 2.5% to 3% is in the top ten. The source was CD4+ T cells sorted from PBMCs, collected less than 6 days after the first yellow fever vaccination. The source is a man aged 18 to 30 who received the YFV17D yellow fever vaccine.

This clonotype appeared a few times. This chain uses TRBV7-6 with TRBJ2-5; 12 nucleotides line up with TRBD1. Unmatched junction bases numbered 5, after V lost 1 base and J lost 5 bases. The CDR3 length is 16 residues. Per the germline V gene, CDR1 is SGHVS and CDR2 is FNYEAQ. As DNA, the CDR3 is TGTGCCAGCAGCTTAGGAGGGACAGGGGGCCGGGAGACCCAGTACTTC. Encoded protein: CASSLGGTGGRETQYF.

This clonotype was recorded at least ten times. The chain combines TRBV6-5 with TRBJ2-4, with D hard to call. CDR1 is MNHEY and CDR2 is SVGAGI in the germline V gene. The V gene lost 4 bases and the J gene lost 3 bases, with 7 bases spanning the gap. CDR3 length: 13 residues. The CDR3 DNA reads TGTGCCAGCAGTTTGGCGTTCAAAAACATTCAGTACTTC. It is translated as CASSLAFKNIQYF.

This clonotype has a count of ten or more. The junction departs from the called germline gene at one end, perhaps through a read error. The chain recombines TRBV20-1 with TRBJ2-1; no firm D call. Germline V gives CDR1 DFQATT, CDR2 SNEGSKA (reference sequence). This CDR3 is 13 amino acids long. CDR3 amino acids: CSARVSAGAEQFF. The CDR3 nucleotides read TGCAGTGCAAGAGTCTCGGCAGGAGCTGAGCAGTTCTTC.

This clonotype was detected many times. The chain carries TRBV5-5 and TRBJ2-1, with D unclear. Trimming shortened V by 4 bases and J by 3 bases, and 14 bases separated the two germline ends. This CDR3 is 15 amino acids long. Germline V gene data show CDR1 as SGHKS and CDR2 as YYEKEE (reference sequence). The CDR3 DNA reads TGTGCCAGCAGCCCGAACTCAGCGCGCTACAATGAGCAGTTCTTC. Encoded protein: CASSPNSARYNEQFF.

There are many counts of this clonotype. The chain has TRBV7-2 and TRBJ2-5; D is unclear. Germline values: CDR1 SGHTA, CDR2 FQGNSA. The CDR3 covers 13 residues. Trimming cost V 5 bases and J 1 base, with 8 bases left between them. The CDR3 region is CASSPASQETQYF. CDR3 in DNA: TGTGCCAGCAGCCCCGCCAGCCAAGAGACCCAGTACTTC.

A few counts support this clonotype. The CDR3 is CASSQETGSGQETQYF. The CDR3 DNA reads as TGCGCCAGCAGCCAAGAGACAGGGAGCGGGCAAGAGACCCAGTACTTC. This rearrangement joins TRBV4-3 to TRBJ2-5; D possibly corresponds to TRBD1 (7 bases). This CDR3 spans 16 amino acids. The germline CDR1 and CDR2 sequences are LGHNA and YSLEER. Trimming stripped 0 bases from V and 2 bases from J, with 13 bases between.

The V and J genes are TRBV19 and TRBJ2-3; D unresolved. Germline V gene lookup returns CDR1 LNHDA and CDR2 SQIVND (reference sequence). The CDR3 totals 14 residues. Deletions cut 3 bases from V and 0 bases from J, with 7 bases between. The CDR3 DNA reads TGTGCCAGTAGTATGGGTCCGAGCACAGATACGCAGTATTTT. Translating it yields CASSMGPSTDTQYF.

In this sample, this clonotype turned up many times. The chain carries TRBV10-3 and TRBJ2-1; possible D gene TRBD1, 5 bases. V was shortened by 4 bases and J by 5 bases, with 15 bases between the two germline ends. Per germline, CDR1 ENHRY and CDR2 SYGVKD. The CDR3 has 15 amino acids. CDR3 sequence (DNA): TGTGCCATCAGTGGAGTGGGGCAGAACCACAATGAGCAGTTCTTC. Its protein product is CAISGVGQNHNEQFF.

This clonotype was counted at least ten times. Here the CDR3 reads CASSLTGGQETQYF. Written as DNA, the CDR3 is TGTGCCAGCAGTCTTACAGGGGGCCAAGAGACCCAGTACTTC. V usage is TRBV6-1 and J usage is TRBJ2-5; 8 positions match TRBD1. J was trimmed by 1 base and V by 5 bases; bases with no gene match: 3. CDR1 and CDR2 from the germline V gene are MNHNS and SASEGT. There are 14 residues in the CDR3.

This clonotype was detected ten times or more. CDR3 bases: TGCGCCAGCAGCTTGGAGAGTAGCCCAAAGACCCAGTACTTC. Protein product: CASSLESSPKTQYF. V and J are TRBV5-1 and TRBJ2-5; D is unresolved. This CDR3 spans 14 amino acids. Germline V gives CDR1 SGHRS, CDR2 YFSETQ. Deletions cut 0 bases from V and 6 bases from J, with 12 bases between.